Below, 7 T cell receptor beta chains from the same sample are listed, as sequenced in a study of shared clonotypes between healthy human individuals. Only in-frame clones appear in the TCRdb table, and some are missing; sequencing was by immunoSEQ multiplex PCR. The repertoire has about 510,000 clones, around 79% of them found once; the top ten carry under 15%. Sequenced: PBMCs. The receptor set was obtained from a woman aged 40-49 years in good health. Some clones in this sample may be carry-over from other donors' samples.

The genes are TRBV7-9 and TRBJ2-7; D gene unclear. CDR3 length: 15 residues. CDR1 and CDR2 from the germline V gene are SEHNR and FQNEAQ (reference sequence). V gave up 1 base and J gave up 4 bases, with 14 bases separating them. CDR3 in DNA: TGTGCCAGCAGCTTAGTTCCGGAGTTTACTTACGAGCAGTACTTC. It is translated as CASSLVPEFTYEQYF. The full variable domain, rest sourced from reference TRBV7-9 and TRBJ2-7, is DTGVSQNPRHKITKRGQNVTFRCDPISEHNRLYWYRQTLGQGPEFLTYFQNEAQLEKSRLLSDRFSAERPKGSFSTLEIQRTEQGDSAMYLCASSLVPEFTYEQYFGPGTRLTVT.

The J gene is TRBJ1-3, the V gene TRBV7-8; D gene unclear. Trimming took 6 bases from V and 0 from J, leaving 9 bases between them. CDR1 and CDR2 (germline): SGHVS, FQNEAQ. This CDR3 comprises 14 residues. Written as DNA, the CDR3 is TGTGCCAGCAGGAGCACGAGCTCTGGAAACACCATATATTTT. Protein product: CASRSTSSGNTIYF.

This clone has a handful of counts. The CDR3 region is CASSLTPLLSEAFF. For the CDR3, the DNA is TGTGCCAGCAGCTTGACCCCCCTCCTTTCTGAAGCTTTCTTT. The chain recombines TRBV5-5 with TRBJ1-1; D uncertain. This CDR3 is built from 14 residues. Looked up from germline, CDR1 is SGHKS and CDR2 is YYEKEE (reference sequence). V was clipped by 1 base and J by 6 bases, with 13 bases between them. Supplemented by reference TRBV5-5 and TRBJ1-1, the full variable domain reads DAGVTQSPTHLIKTRGQQVTLRCSPISGHKSVSWYQQVLGQGPQFIFQYYEKEERGRGNFPDRFSARQFPNYSSELNVNALLLGDSALYLCASSLTPLLSEAFFGQGTRLTVV.

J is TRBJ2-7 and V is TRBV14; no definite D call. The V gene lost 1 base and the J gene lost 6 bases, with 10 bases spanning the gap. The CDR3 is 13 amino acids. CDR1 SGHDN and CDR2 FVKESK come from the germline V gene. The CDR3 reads CASSQVSLGEQYF. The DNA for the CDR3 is TGTGCCAGCAGCCAAGTTTCCCTCGGCGAGCAGTACTTC.

As DNA, the CDR3 is TGTGCCAGCAGGCGGGAGCCGAATAAAGGGCAGTATTTT. Translating gives CASRREPNKGQYF. The chain links TRBV2 to TRBJ2-3; 7 bases line up with TRBD2. V gave up 6 bases and J gave up 11 bases; unmatched junction bases: 11. CDR1 and CDR2 (germline): SNHLY, FYNNEI. The CDR3 is made up of 13 amino acids.

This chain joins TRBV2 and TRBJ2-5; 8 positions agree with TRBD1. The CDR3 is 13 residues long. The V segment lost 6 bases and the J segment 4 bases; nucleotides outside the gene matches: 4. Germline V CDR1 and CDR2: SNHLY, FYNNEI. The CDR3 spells CASRPTGAETQYF. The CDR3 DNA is TGTGCCAGCAGACCGACAGGGGCAGAGACCCAGTACTTC.

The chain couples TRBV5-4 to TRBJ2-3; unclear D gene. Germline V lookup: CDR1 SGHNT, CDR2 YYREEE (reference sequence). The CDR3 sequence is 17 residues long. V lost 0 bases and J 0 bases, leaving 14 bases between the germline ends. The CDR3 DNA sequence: TGTGCCAGCAGCTTGGGGCTGGCGAGAACTAGCACAGATACGCAGTATTTT. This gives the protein CASSLGLARTSTDTQYF.